This TCR beta chain was recorded in a study of T cell responses to AZD1222 COVID-19 vaccine. Overall study results and limits: Baseline seropositives among AZD1222 recipients totaled only 6 or 7. Among the donors, most were white British and more were female, and clonal diversity was possibly underestimated. Targeting of unmutated variant regions was reportedly seen in nearly half of spike-specific TCRs.

To note about this clone: As yet, its antigen is unknown.

CDR1 and CDR2 (germline): SGHNT, YENEEA. V was shortened by 4 bases and J by 4 bases, with 8 bases between the two germline ends. The CDR3 is 13 amino acids. Clones were read by immunoSEQ multiplex PCR, and TCRdb kept only the in-frame ones, dropping some. The sample has around 140,000 clones; around 90% are singletons. Sequences were derived from peripheral blood, sampled 28 days after the second AZD1222 dose. The receptor's source is an adult who received the AZD1222 COVID-19 vaccine. The V call is TRBV11-3, the J call TRBJ2-1; D remains ambiguous. The CDR3 loop reads CASSSKVYNEQFF. Written as DNA, the CDR3 is TGTGCCAGCAGCTCTAAAGTTTACAATGAGCAGTTCTTC.